This TCR beta chain was profiled in a study of T-cell memory formation after mild COVID-19. The study, taken as a whole, reports: Contracting clones, day 15 to 85, had balanced CD4/CD8, and later expanders favored CD4+. Contracting CD4+ clones were located mainly in CM and EM, and CD8+ clones in EMRA. SARS-CoV-2 specificity was not confirmed for second-wave clones peaking on day 37.

TCRdb itself ran the 5' RACE reads through MiXCR, one entry per CDR3 protein. This sample has about 340,000 distinct CDR3 sequences, with approximately 15% found just once. Trimming removed 4 bases at V and 4 bases at J, with 14 bases between. CDR1 and CDR2 (germline): SGDLS, YYNGEE. The CDR3 runs 14 residues. Comments on this clonotype: Antigen unknown.

The rearrangement joins TRBV9 to TRBJ1-2; no clear D gene. Sequencing was done on a sample of PBMCs or a T cell subset sorted from them (not recorded which). The TCR originated in a man younger than 30 who had mild COVID-19 (a few samples of this study predate the infection). Cell type and time point are not known. CDR3 region: CASSPNSEGYGYTF. The DNA for the CDR3 is TGTGCCAGCAGCCCCAATAGTGAGGGCTATGGCTACACCTTC.